A single sample is the source of the 15 T cell receptor beta chains below, sequenced in a study of breast tumors, draining lymph nodes, adjacent tissues (dated by TCRdb to about 2016). Library creation used multiplex PCR. The sequencer listed for this sample is Illumina HiSeq 2000. TCRdb's own reprocessing of the public reads used fastp at Q25 and MiXCR and kept productive beta chains. Rows with a matching CDR3 protein are joined into one entry that keeps the most common DNA and genes. The sample yields tens of thousands of distinct CDR3 sequences; roughly 60% were counted once. Of the sample, 15% to 20% is held by the ten largest clones. The material sequenced was tumor-adjacent breast tissue. These TCRs come from a female donor with breast cancer. Some clones in this sample may be carry-over from other donors' samples.

This clonotype was found once. V is TRBV4-2 and J is TRBJ1-5; 7 bases match TRBD1. This CDR3 is 17 amino acids long. CDR1 is LGHNA, CDR2 YNFKEQ, per germline. Trimming cost V 1 base and J 4 bases; bases outside gene matches: 10. The CDR3 nucleotides read TGTGCCAGCAGCCAAGGAGTAGTGGGACAGCCGAATCAGCCCCAGCATTTT. It yields the protein CASSQGVVGQPNQPQHF.

This clonotype was recorded a few times. The CDR3: CSVADDNLRTDTQYF. Here the CDR3 DNA reads TGCAGCGTCGCTGATGACAATCTTCGCACAGATACGCAGTATTTT. This sequence joins TRBV29-1 and TRBJ2-3; D is uncertain. This CDR3 is built from 15 residues. Trimming stripped 6 bases from V and 1 base from J, with 17 bases between. Germline lookup yields CDR1 SQVTM and CDR2 ANQGSEA.

This clonotype was recorded many times. The chain is built from TRBV4-3 and TRBJ2-5; TRBD2 agrees at 9 bases. In germline, CDR1 is LGHNA, CDR2 YSLEER. With V trimmed by 3 bases and J by 5 bases, 13 bases remained unmatched. This CDR3 contains 17 residues. The DNA for the CDR3 is TGCGCCAGCAGCCAGGGGATAGCGGGAGAAAGTAGGGAGACCCAGTACTTC. It translates to CASSQGIAGESRETQYF.

This clonotype is labeled as medium-sized. The V and J genes are TRBV27 and TRBJ2-2; 13 nucleotides line up with TRBD2. CDR1 is MNHEY, CDR2 SMNVEV, per germline (reference sequence). J was trimmed by 5 bases and V by 5 bases; bases with no gene match: 11. CDR3 length: 18 residues. DNA of the CDR3: TGTGCCAGCAGTACCCGGACTAGCGGGAGAGGTCGGACCGGGGAGCTGTTTTTT. Translated: CASSTRTSGRGRTGELFF.

There are many counts of this clonotype. The chain carries TRBV27 and TRBJ1-2; 7 bases are a match to TRBD1. The CDR3 covers 14 residues. Germline lookup yields CDR1 MNHEY and CDR2 SMNVEV (reference sequence). The trim removed 1 base at V and 8 bases at J, leaving 7 bases unmatched. The CDR3: CASSLYRDSRGYTF. DNA for the CDR3: TGTGCCAGCAGTTTATATCGGGACAGCCGAGGCTACACCTTC.

This clonotype was recorded many times. The rearrangement links TRBV20-1 to TRBJ2-7; the match to TRBD1 covers 11 bases. V lost 4 bases, J lost 2 bases, and 10 bases stayed unmatched. The germline V gene has CDR1 DFQATT and CDR2 SNEGSKA (reference sequence). This CDR3 has 16 residues. CDR3 bases: TGCAGTGCTAAAGGTTCCGGGACAGGGGGACCCTACGAGCAGTACTTC. This gives the protein CSAKGSGTGGPYEQYF.

The genes are TRBV7-3 and TRBJ2-7; tentative D call: TRBD1 (5 bases). The CDR3 is made up of 12 amino acids. Germline lookup yields CDR1 SGHTA and CDR2 FQGTGA. V lost 1 base to trimming and J lost 6 bases, with 7 bases between them. The CDR3 spells CASSLSQGEQYV. For the CDR3, the DNA is TGTGCCAGCAGCTTAAGTCAGGGCGAGCAGTACGTC.

This clonotype rates as medium-sized (0.01 to 0.1%). This chain links TRBV15 with TRBJ2-1; 7 positions match TRBD2. The length of the CDR3 is 17 residues. The ends lost 3 bases at V and 2 bases at J; junction bases unmatched: 10. The V gene's germline CDR1 is LNHNV and CDR2 YYDKDF (reference sequence). The CDR3 coding sequence is TGTGCCACCAGCAGTTGGGGCGGGAGTGGGGCCTACAATGAGCAGTTCTTC. Translated: CATSSWGGSGAYNEQFF.

This clonotype was detected many times. The chain joins TRBV5-5 to TRBJ2-5; tentatively, D is TRBD1 (6 bases). V lost 0 bases to trimming and J lost 4 bases, with 10 bases between them. Per germline, CDR1 SGHKS and CDR2 YYEKEE (reference sequence). The CDR3 is 14 amino acids. CDR3 loop: CASSLVKGGETQYF. CDR3 coding DNA: TGTGCCAGCAGCTTGGTAAAAGGGGGAGAGACCCAGTACTTC.

The chain has TRBV11-1 and TRBJ2-3; D perhaps matches TRBD2 (7 bases). CDR1 and CDR2 (germline): SGHAT, FQDESV (reference sequence). Deletions cut 0 bases from V and 5 bases from J, with 12 bases between. The CDR3 runs 15 residues. CDR3 sequence: CASSLAGGPIDTQYF. As DNA, the CDR3 is TGTGCCAGCAGCTTAGCGGGGGGGCCGATAGATACGCAGTATTTT.

This clonotype was detected many times. This chain joins TRBV6-2 or TRBV6-3 and TRBJ2-4, with D uncertain. Germline CDR1 and CDR2: MNHEY and SVGEGT. V was clipped by 0 bases and J by 2 bases, with 8 bases between them. This CDR3 is 15 amino acids long. CDR3 sequence reads: CASSYSTQTKNIQYF. The CDR3 DNA sequence: TGTGCCAGCAGTTACTCGACTCAGACCAAAAACATTCAGTACTTC.

This chain joins TRBV2 and TRBJ2-7; TRBD1 aligns across 7 bases. The CDR3 contains 15 residues. Germline V lookup: CDR1 SNHLY, CDR2 FYNNEI. With 5 bases clipped from V and 3 bases from J, the junction kept 10 bases outside the gene matches. The CDR3 sequence is CASSIDRAGHYEQYF. The CDR3 bases are TGTGCCAGCAGTATAGACAGGGCAGGGCACTACGAGCAGTACTTC.

Here the CDR3 DNA reads TGCAGTGCTATAAGCGACAGGGGCTTTAATTCACCCCTCCACTTT. It encodes CSAISDRGFNSPLHF. The rearrangement joins TRBV20-1 to TRBJ1-6, with 8 bases aligning to TRBD1. The V gene end was trimmed by 4 bases and the J gene end by 6 bases; junction bases not matched to a gene: 8. The CDR3 totals 15 residues. CDR1 DFQATT and CDR2 SNEGSKA come from the germline V gene (reference sequence).

By share, this clonotype ranks as medium-sized. The chain carries TRBV7-9 and TRBJ2-7, with TRBD2 identical over 10 bases. The CDR3 sequence is 15 residues long. CDR1 SEHNR and CDR2 FQNEAQ come from the germline V gene (reference sequence). V lost 2 bases, J lost 5 bases, and 6 bases stayed unmatched. The CDR3 coding sequence is TGTGCCAGCAGCTTACCTTCTAGCGGGAGTCACGAGCAGTACTTC. The encoded protein is CASSLPSSGSHEQYF.

This clonotype was counted many times. A single base separates this from a much larger clone, so it may be a read error. The rearrangement uses TRBV6-1 and TRBJ2-5; a weak D match, TRBD2 (6 bases). Germline assignment: CDR1 MNHNS and CDR2 SASEGT. Deletions cut 5 bases from V and 1 base from J, with 11 bases between. The CDR3 runs to 14 residues. In DNA, the CDR3 is TGTGCCAGCAGTCAATCGGGAGCCCAAGAGACCCAGTACTTC. Its protein is CASSQSGAQETQYF.